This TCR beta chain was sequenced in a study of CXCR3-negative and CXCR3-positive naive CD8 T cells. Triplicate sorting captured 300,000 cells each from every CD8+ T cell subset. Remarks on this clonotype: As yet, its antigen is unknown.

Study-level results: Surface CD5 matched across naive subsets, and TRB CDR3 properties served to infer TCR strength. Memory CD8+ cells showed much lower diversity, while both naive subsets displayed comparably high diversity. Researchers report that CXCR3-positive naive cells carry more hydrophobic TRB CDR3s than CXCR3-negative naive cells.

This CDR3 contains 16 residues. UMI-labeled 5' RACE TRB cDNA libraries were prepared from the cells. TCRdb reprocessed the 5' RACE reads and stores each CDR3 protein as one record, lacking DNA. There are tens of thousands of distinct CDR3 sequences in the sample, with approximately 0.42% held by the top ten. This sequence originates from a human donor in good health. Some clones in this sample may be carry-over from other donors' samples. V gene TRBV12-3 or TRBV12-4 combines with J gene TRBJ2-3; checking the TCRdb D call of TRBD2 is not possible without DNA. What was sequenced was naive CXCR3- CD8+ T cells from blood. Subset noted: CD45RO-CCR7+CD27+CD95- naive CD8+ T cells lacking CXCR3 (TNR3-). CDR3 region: CASSLEGGFSTDTQYF.